Listed below are T cell receptor beta chains from one sample, sequenced in a study of blood T cell repertoires in COVID-19. Repertoires were generated with immunoSEQ multiplex PCR, while TCRdb's copy carries only in-frame clones and drops some. The data show approximately 110,000 clones, roughly 85% seen once. The sample taken for sequencing was peripheral blood. The source of these receptors is a human donor in a cohort sampled during active COVID-19. The CDR3 runs from the conserved cysteine through the conserved F or W. D genes are given only for firm matches. Size values are once, few and many counts, or a class for expanded clones, and some rows have none.

>TRBV3-1/TRBV3-2|NA|NA|TRBJ2-2
TGTGCCAGCAGCCAAGAATTGCAGGCAGGGCGGACCGGGGAGCTGTTTTTT
CASSQELQAGRTGELFF
>TRBV10-3|NA|NA|TRBJ1-1
TGTGCCATCAGTGACAGGGAGAACACTGAAGCTTTCTTT
CAISDRENTEAFF
>TRBV7-2|NA|NA|TRBJ2-3
TGTGCCAGCAGCCCTACCCGGGAAGATACGCAGTATTTT
CASSPTREDTQYF
>TRBV7-8|NA|NA|TRBJ1-6
TGTGCCAGCAGCTTAGGACAGAGGAATTCACCCCTCCACTTT
CASSLGQRNSPLHF
>TRBV7-6|NA|TRBD2|TRBJ2-1
TGTGCCAGCAGCCCGGGACTAGCGGGGGCTCGGGAGCAGTTCTTC
CASSPGLAGAREQFF
>TRBV28|NA|TRBD1|TRBJ2-7
TGTGCCAGCTCGACGGTAGGAACAGGGGGTCCTAACGAGCAGTACTTC
CASSTVGTGGPNEQYF
>TRBV3-1/TRBV3-2|NA|NA|TRBJ1-2
TGTGCCAGCAGCCAAGTCTGGTCGGGGTCTGATGGCTACACCTTC
CASSQVWSGSDGYTF
>TRBV6-1|NA|TRBD1|TRBJ1-2
TGTGCCAGCAGTGAACAGGGGGTCGGTGGCTACACCTTC
CASSEQGVGGYTF
>TRBV5-1|NA|TRBD1|TRBJ1-6
TGCGCCAGCAGCTTGGCCGCGGGACAGAATAATTCACCCCTCCACTTT
CASSLAAGQNNSPLHF
>TRBV6-2/TRBV6-3|NA|NA|TRBJ2-3
TGTGCCAGCAGTTATCGGGGAGTAGAGCTAGATACGCAGTATTTT
CASSYRGVELDTQYF
>TRBV12-5|NA|TRBD1|TRBJ1-1
TGTGCTAGTGGTTTCGGGCGCAGGGGGCTTATAGGGAACACTGAAGCTTTCTTT
CASGFGRRGLIGNTEAFF
>TRBV29-1|NA|TRBD2|TRBJ2-2
TGCAGCGGATACTGGGGGGGAATCACCGGGGAGCTGTTTTTT
CSGYWGGITGELFF
>TRBV19|NA|TRBD1|TRBJ2-3
TGTGCCAGTAAAGGGGGCTCTACGCAGTATTTT
CASKGGSTQYF
>TRBV6-6|NA|NA|TRBJ2-3
TGTGCCAGCTACCCCCACGGTAGCACAGATACGCAGTATTTT
CASYPHGSTDTQYF
>TRBV5-1|NA|NA|TRBJ1-1
TGCGCCAGCAGCTTGGATAGGGGGTTGAACACTGAAGCTTTCTTT
CASSLDRGLNTEAFF
>TRBV11-2|few|TRBD1|TRBJ1-2
TGTGCCAGCAGTTTGCAGACAGGGGTTGATGGCTACACCTTC
CASSLQTGVDGYTF
>TRBV5-4|NA|NA|TRBJ2-3
TGTGCCAGCAGCGTGCAGGGGATCCATACGCAGTATTTT
CASSVQGIHTQYF
>TRBV12-3/TRBV12-4|NA|NA|TRBJ1-6
TGTGCCAGCAGTTCTACAGGGAATTCACCCCTCCACTTT
CASSSTGNSPLHF
>TRBV6-4|NA|NA|TRBJ1-6
TGTGCCAGCGCGGGAAGTATTAATTCACCCCTCCACTTT
CASAGSINSPLHF
>TRBV7-2|NA|TRBD2|TRBJ2-3
TGTGCCAGCAGCTTAAGACTAGCGGGGGGATTTTCTAGCACAGATACGCAGTATTTT
CASSLRLAGGFSSTDTQYF
>TRBV6-5|NA|NA|TRBJ1-6
TGTGCCAGCAGATATAACCGGGACTATAATTCACCCCTCCACTTT
CASRYNRDYNSPLHF
>TRBV5-4|NA|TRBD1|TRBJ2-7
TGTGCCAGCAGTTACGGGACAGCCACTACTTACGAGCAGTACTTC
CASSYGTATTYEQYF
>TRBV20-1|NA|TRBD2|TRBJ2-3
TGCAGTGCTAGTCCGACTAGCGCGATATACACAGATACGCAGTATTTT
CSASPTSAIYTDTQYF
>TRBV6-2/TRBV6-3|NA|NA|TRBJ2-1
TGTGCCAGCGGCCTGGGGGGTCCGTCCTACAATGAGCAGTTCTTC
CASGLGGPSYNEQFF
>TRBV7-7|NA|TRBD2|TRBJ2-3
TGTGCTAGCAGCTTAAGGGCTAGCGGAGGATCCACAGATACGCAGTATTTT
CASSLRASGGSTDTQYF
>TRBV10-3|NA|NA|TRBJ2-2
TGTGCCATCAGTGCGCAGGCGGGAACCGGGGAGCTGTTTTTT
CAISAQAGTGELFF
>TRBV9|NA|TRBD1|TRBJ2-3
TGTGCCAGCAGCGTTCTGGGAACAGGGGGCACAGATACGCAGTATTTT
CASSVLGTGGTDTQYF
>TRBV4-1|NA|NA|TRBJ1-1
TGCGCCAGCAGCCAAGTCGGGCAGCGGATGAACACTGAAGCTTTCTTT
CASSQVGQRMNTEAFF
>TRBV6-2/TRBV6-3|NA|NA|TRBJ1-2
TGTGCCAGCAGTTACGGGGGGACCTATGGCTACACCTTC
CASSYGGTYGYTF
>TRBV9|NA|NA|TRBJ2-7
TGTGCCAGCAGCCCAGGGCGCCACGAGCAGTACTTC
CASSPGRHEQYF
>TRBV5-3|NA|NA|TRBJ1-2
TGTGCCAGAAGCTTGGGGACTACTAACTATGGCTACACCTTC
CARSLGTTNYGYTF
>TRBV5-1|NA|TRBD2|TRBJ2-1
TGCGCCAGCAGCTTGGCCGGCGGGACTAGCGGGGGTGGGAACTACAATGAGCAGTTCTTC
CASSLAGGTSGGGNYNEQFF
>TRBV6-5|NA|NA|TRBJ1-2
TGTGCCAGCAGTTATGGCGGAGGAGGCCTCTATGGCTACACCTTC
CASSYGGGGLYGYTF
>TRBV6-1|NA|NA|TRBJ1-5
TGTGCCAGCAGTGCCCTGAGGGTGGCGAGAAGCAATCAGCCCCAGCATTTT
CASSALRVARSNQPQHF
>TRBV5-6|NA|NA|TRBJ1-2
TGTGCCAGCAGCCGGGAAGGACACAGGGACTACACCTTC
CASSREGHRDYTF
>TRBV7-8|few|TRBD2|TRBJ2-1
TGTGCCAGCAGCCTGACTAGCGGGAGGAAGCATGAGCAGTTCTTC
CASSLTSGRKHEQFF
>TRBV28|NA|TRBD1|TRBJ1-4
TGTGCCAGCAGTCCCGGGACAGGGGATAATGAAAAACTGTTTTTT
CASSPGTGDNEKLFF
>TRBV11-2|NA|TRBD2|TRBJ2-3
TGTGCCAGCAGCTATAGCGGGGGCAGCACAGATACGCAGTATTTT
CASSYSGGSTDTQYF
>TRBV27|NA|NA|TRBJ1-5
TGTGCCAGCAGTTTATTCGGGAGCAATCAGCCCCAGCATTTT
CASSLFGSNQPQHF
>TRBV18|NA|NA|TRBJ2-7
TGTGCCAGCTCACAGATGACAGGGAGGAGCGAGCAGTACTTC
CASSQMTGRSEQYF
>TRBV18|NA|NA|TRBJ2-3
TGTGCCAGCTCACCGTCGCGGGGTAGCACAGATACGCAGTATTTT
CASSPSRGSTDTQYF
>TRBV29-1|NA|NA|TRBJ1-2
TGCAGCGTGAGGACAGCCCTTACCTCTGGCTACACCTTC
CSVRTALTSGYTF
>TRBV11-3|NA|NA|TRBJ2-3
TGTGCCAGCAGCGGGAGTTCCGGGGATACGCAGTATTTT
CASSGSSGDTQYF
>TRBV10-2|NA|TRBD2|TRBJ2-1
TGCGCCAGCAGGACTAGCGGGCGGTACAATGAGCAGTTCTTC
CASRTSGRYNEQFF
>TRBV3-1/TRBV3-2|NA|NA|TRBJ1-2
TGTGCCAGCAGCCGAGGCCTGGGGGACTTTTATGGCTACACCTTC
CASSRGLGDFYGYTF
>TRBV27|few|NA|TRBJ1-1
TGTGCCAGCAGTTTATCAGGGTATAAGGGGCCGGACACTGAAGCTTTCTTT
CASSLSGYKGPDTEAFF
>TRBV12-3/TRBV12-4|NA|NA|TRBJ2-1
TGTGCCAGCAAAATAGGACTGATTGAGCAGTTCTTC
CASKIGLIEQFF
>TRBV6-2/TRBV6-3|NA|NA|TRBJ1-5
TGTGCCAGCAGTTGGTCAGGGAGCAATCAGCCCCAGCATTTT
CASSWSGSNQPQHF
>TRBV6-4|once|NA|TRBJ1-5
TGTGCCAGCAGTCCCGAGGTGGGCAATCAGCCCCAGCATTTT
CASSPEVGNQPQHF
>TRBV3-1/TRBV3-2|NA|TRBD1|TRBJ2-7
TGTGCCAGCAGCCCAGGGGGCGGATCTTCCTACGAGCAGTACTTC
CASSPGGGSSYEQYF
>TRBV11-2|NA|NA|TRBJ2-6
TGTGCCAGTTGGAGCTTCTCTGGGGCCAACGTCCTGACTTTC
CASWSFSGANVLTF
>TRBV7-6|NA|NA|TRBJ2-7
TGTGCCAGCAGCTCCCAGGGGGGTTTAGCGGCCTACGAGCAGTACTTC
CASSSQGGLAAYEQYF
>TRBV11-3|NA|TRBD2|TRBJ2-1
TGTGCCAGCAGCTTAAGGGGACTAACAAGTGAGCAGTTCTTC
CASSLRGLTSEQFF